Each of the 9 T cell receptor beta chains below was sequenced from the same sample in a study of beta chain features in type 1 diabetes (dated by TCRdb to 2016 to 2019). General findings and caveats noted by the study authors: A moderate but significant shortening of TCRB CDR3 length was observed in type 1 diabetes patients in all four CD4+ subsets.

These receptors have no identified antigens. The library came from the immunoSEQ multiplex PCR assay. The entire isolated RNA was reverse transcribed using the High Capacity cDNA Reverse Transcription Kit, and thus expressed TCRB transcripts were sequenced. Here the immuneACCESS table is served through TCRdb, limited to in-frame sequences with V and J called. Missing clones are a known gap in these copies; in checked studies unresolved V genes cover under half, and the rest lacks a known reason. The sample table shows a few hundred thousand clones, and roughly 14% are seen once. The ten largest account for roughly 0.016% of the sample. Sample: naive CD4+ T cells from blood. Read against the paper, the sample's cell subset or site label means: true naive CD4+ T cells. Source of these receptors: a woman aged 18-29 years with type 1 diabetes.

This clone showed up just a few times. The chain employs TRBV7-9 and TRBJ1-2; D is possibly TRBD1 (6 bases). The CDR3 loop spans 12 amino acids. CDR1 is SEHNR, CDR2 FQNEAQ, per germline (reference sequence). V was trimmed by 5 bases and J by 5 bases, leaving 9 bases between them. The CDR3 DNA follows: TGTGCCAGCAGCCCCCAGGGGTATGGCTACACCTTC. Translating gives CASSPQGYGYTF. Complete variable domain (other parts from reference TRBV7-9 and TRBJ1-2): DTGVSQNPRHKITKRGQNVTFRCDPISEHNRLYWYRQTLGQGPEFLTYFQNEAQLEKSRLLSDRFSAERPKGSFSTLEIQRTEQGDSAMYLCASSPQGYGYTFGSGTRLTVV.

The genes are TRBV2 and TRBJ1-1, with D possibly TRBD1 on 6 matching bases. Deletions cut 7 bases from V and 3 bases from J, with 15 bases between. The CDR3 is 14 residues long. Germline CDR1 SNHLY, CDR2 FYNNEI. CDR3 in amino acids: CASTLLGGDTEAFF. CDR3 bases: TGTGCCAGCACTCTATTAGGGGGTGACACTGAAGCTTTCTTT.

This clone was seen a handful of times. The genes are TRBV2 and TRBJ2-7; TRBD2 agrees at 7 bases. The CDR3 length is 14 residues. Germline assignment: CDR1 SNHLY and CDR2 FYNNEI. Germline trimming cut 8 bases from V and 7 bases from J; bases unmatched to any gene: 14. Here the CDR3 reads CASGREVGVREQYF. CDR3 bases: TGTGCCAGCGGACGGGAGGTGGGGGTCCGGGAGCAGTACTTC. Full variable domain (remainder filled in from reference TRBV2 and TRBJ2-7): EPEVTQTPSHQVTQMGQEVILRCVPISNHLYFYWYRQILGQKVEFLVSFYNNEISEKSEIFDDQFSVERPDGSNFTLKIRSTKLEDSAMYFCASGREVGVREQYFGPGTRLTVT.

The CDR3 protein is CSVAGTGGQPQHF. CDR3 in DNA: TGCAGCGTTGCCGGGACAGGGGGACAGCCCCAGCATTTT. V is TRBV29-1 and J is TRBJ1-5, with 11 bases aligning to TRBD1. Germline V gene lookup returns CDR1 SQVTM and CDR2 ANQGSEA. Trimming at V came to 4 bases and at J to 7 bases, leaving 3 bases not matched to a gene. CDR3 length: 13 residues.

CDR3 nucleotide sequence: TGTGCCAGCAGCGTAGATCAGGCTCAGGGGACGCAGTATTTT. This sequence encodes CASSVDQAQGTQYF. This chain joins TRBV9 and TRBJ2-3; D might be TRBD1 (6 bases). V shed 0 bases and J shed 9 bases, with 14 bases lying between them. Germline CDR1 is SGDLS and CDR2 is YYNGEE. The CDR3 contains 14 residues.

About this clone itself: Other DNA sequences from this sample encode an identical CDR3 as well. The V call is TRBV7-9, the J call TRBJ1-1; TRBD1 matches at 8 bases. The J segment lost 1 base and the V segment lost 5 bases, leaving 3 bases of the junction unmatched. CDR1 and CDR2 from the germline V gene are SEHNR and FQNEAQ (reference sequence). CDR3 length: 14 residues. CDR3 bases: TGTGCCAGCAGCCGGACAGGGTCGAACACTGAAGCTTTCTTT. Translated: CASSRTGSNTEAFF.

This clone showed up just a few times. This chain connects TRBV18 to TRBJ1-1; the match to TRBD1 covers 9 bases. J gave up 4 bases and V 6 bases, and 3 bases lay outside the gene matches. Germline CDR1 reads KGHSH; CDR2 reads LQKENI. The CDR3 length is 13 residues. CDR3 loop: CASSSDRGTEAFF. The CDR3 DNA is TGTGCCAGCTCCTCGGACAGGGGCACTGAAGCTTTCTTT.

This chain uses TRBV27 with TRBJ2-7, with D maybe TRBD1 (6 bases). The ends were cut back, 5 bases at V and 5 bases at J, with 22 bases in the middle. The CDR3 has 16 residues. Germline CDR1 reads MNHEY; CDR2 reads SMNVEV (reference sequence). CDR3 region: CASSPRQDHLINEQYF. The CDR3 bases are TGTGCCAGCAGTCCTCGACAGGACCATCTCATTAACGAGCAGTACTTC.

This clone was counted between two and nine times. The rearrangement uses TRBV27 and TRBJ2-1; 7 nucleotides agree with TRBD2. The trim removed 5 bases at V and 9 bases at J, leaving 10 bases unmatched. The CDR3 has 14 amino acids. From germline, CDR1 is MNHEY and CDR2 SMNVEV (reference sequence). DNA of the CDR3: TGTGCCAGCAGTCCGATACGGAGGGAGGGTGAGCAGTTCTTC. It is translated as CASSPIRREGEQFF.